These 8 T cell receptor beta chains originate from one sample sequenced in a study of patients and donors after allogeneic stem cell transplantation. TCRdb ran MiXCR on the RT-PCR reads and lists one entry per CDR3 protein. The data hold about 230,000 distinct CDR3 sequences, with 13% to 15% observed a single time. The sample taken for sequencing was blood, either unsorted or a sorted T cell fraction (not recorded which). These receptor sequences come from a human donor who was either an allogeneic HSCT recipient or a stem cell or donor lymphocyte infusion donor (not recorded which). It is not recorded whose cells these are; they may come from a transplant donor.

This clonotype has only a few counts. The V gene is TRBV9, the J gene TRBJ1-2, with a tentative D call TRBD1 (5 bases). This CDR3 is built from 16 residues. V dropped 0 bases and J dropped 8 bases, with 20 bases sitting between them. The germline CDR1 and CDR2 sequences are SGDLS and YYNGEE. CDR3 sequence reads: CASSVAPGPAEGGYTF. The DNA of the CDR3 is TGTGCCAGCAGCGTAGCCCCGGGACCGGCGGAAGGGGGCTACACCTTC.

This clonotype was recorded a few times. The rearrangement links TRBV3-1 to TRBJ1-3; no clear D. Trimming took off 2 bases at V and 4 bases at J, with 6 bases between the two ends. The CDR3 runs 13 residues. The germline V gene encodes CDR1 LGHDT and CDR2 YNNKEL (reference sequence). The CDR3 is CASSQPTGNTIYF. The CDR3 nucleotides read TGTGCCAGCAGCCAACCGACAGGAAACACCATATATTTT.

The CDR3 sequence is CSASSRDSINEKLFF. The CDR3 coding sequence is TGCAGTGCTAGTTCCCGGGACAGCATAAATGAAAAACTGTTTTTT. This chain connects TRBV20-1 to TRBJ1-4, with 7 bases aligning to TRBD1. Trimming at V came to 3 bases and at J to 5 bases, leaving 9 bases not matched to a gene. The length of the CDR3 is 15 residues. The V gene's germline CDR1 is DFQATT and CDR2 SNEGSKA (reference sequence).

This sequence joins TRBV7-2 and TRBJ2-7; D is unclear. The CDR3 spans 16 residues. V was clipped by 0 bases and J by 4 bases, with 16 bases between them. The germline gives CDR1 SGHTA, CDR2 FQGNSA. CDR3 sequence reads: CASSLAPWRSGYEQYF. The CDR3 bases are TGTGCCAGCAGCTTAGCGCCCTGGCGGTCGGGTTACGAGCAGTACTTC.

This CDR3 reads CSARDESSYNSPLHF. DNA of the CDR3: TGCAGTGCTAGAGACGAGAGCTCCTATAATTCACCCCTCCACTTT. The V and J genes are TRBV20-1 and TRBJ1-6, with D unresolved. The length of the CDR3 is 15 residues. Germline CDR1 DFQATT, CDR2 SNEGSKA (reference sequence). The V gene lost 0 bases and the J gene lost 0 bases, with 6 bases spanning the gap.

This clonotype has at least ten counts. J is TRBJ1-5 and V is TRBV5-1, with TRBD1 as a possible D gene (5 bases). The CDR3 length is 15 residues. CDR1 is SGHRS, CDR2 YFSETQ, per germline. V lost 4 bases and J 5 bases, leaving 16 bases between the germline ends. The DNA for the CDR3 is TGCGCCAGCAGCCCCCTGGGGACGCGGGATCAGCCCCAGCATTTT. Translation gives CASSPLGTRDQPQHF.

This clonotype was detected many times. The chain recombines TRBV14 with TRBJ1-1; D unresolved. CDR3 size: 12 residues. Germline CDR1 reads SGHDN; CDR2 reads FVKESK. With 2 bases removed from V and 4 bases from J, the gap between germline ends came to 5 bases. CDR3 sequence: CASSQFGTEAFF. Here the CDR3 DNA reads TGTGCCAGCAGCCAATTCGGCACTGAAGCTTTCTTT.

The gene calls are TRBV7-3 and TRBJ2-1; a weak D match, TRBD1 (6 bases). V lost 5 bases and J 0 bases, leaving 11 bases between the germline ends. The CDR3 has 15 amino acids. Germline CDR1 is SGHTA and CDR2 is FQGTGA. The CDR3 nucleotides are TGTGCCAGCAGCGCAAACAGGGTCTCCTACAATGAGCAGTTCTTC. This encodes CASSANRVSYNEQFF. Based on the CDR3 plus reference TRBV7-3 and TRBJ2-1, the full variable domain is GAGVSQTPSNKVTEKGKYVELRCDPISGHTALYWYRQSLGQGPEFLIYFQGTGAADDSGLPNDRFFAVRPEGSVSTLKIQRTERGDSAVYLCASSANRVSYNEQFFGPGTRLTVL.